The 20 T cell receptor beta chains presented below share a single source sample, sequenced in a study of STAT5B mutations in CD4+ large granular lymphocyte leukemia. TCRdb's table, derived via immunoSEQ multiplex PCR, lists solely in-frame clones and lacks some. In the table there are over 30,000 clones, 70% to 90% of which are singletons. The sequenced sample consisted of CD4+ T cells from blood buffy coats. The receptors shown here come from a human donor in good health.

The J gene is TRBJ1-5, the V gene TRBV28; 8 bases map to TRBD1. Trimming cost V 4 bases and J 3 bases; bases outside gene matches: 5. The CDR3 consists of 15 residues. The V gene's germline CDR1 is MDHEN and CDR2 SYDVKM. In nucleotides, the CDR3 is TGTGCCAGCAGTTCCCTGGACAGGGCCAATCAGCCCCAGCATTTT. It translates to CASSSLDRANQPQHF.

The chain recombines TRBV2 with TRBJ2-1; no firm D call. CDR3 size: 15 residues. V was cut by 6 bases and J by 4 bases, with 16 bases left in between. From germline, CDR1 is SNHLY and CDR2 FYNNEI. CDR3 sequence: CASSADPNSYNEQFF. In DNA form, the CDR3 reads TGTGCCAGCAGCGCCGATCCTAACTCTTACAATGAGCAGTTCTTC.

This chain joins TRBV10-3 and TRBJ2-5; TRBD2 matches 10 bases. The CDR3 is made up of 15 amino acids. The V gene end was trimmed by 2 bases and the J gene end by 5 bases; junction bases not matched to a gene: 5. Germline assignment: CDR1 ENHRY and CDR2 SYGVKD. In nucleotides, the CDR3 is TGTGCCATCAGTGAGACTAGCGGGATAGGTGAGACCCAGTACTTC. It codes for CAISETSGIGETQYF.

V and J are TRBV19 and TRBJ2-4; possibly TRBD1 for D (5 bases). Between the trimmed V and J ends, which lost 6 bases and 5 bases, there was a span of 8 bases. CDR1 LNHDA and CDR2 SQIVND come from the germline V gene (reference sequence). The CDR3 covers 12 residues. CDR3 bases: TGTGCCAGTAGCCCGACAGAAAACATTCAGTACTTC. It is translated as CASSPTENIQYF.

This clone was detected only once. The rearrangement uses TRBV19 and TRBJ2-3, with 8 positions matching TRBD2. This CDR3 is built from 16 residues. Germline V lookup: CDR1 LNHDA, CDR2 SQIVND (reference sequence). Losses at the gene ends were 2 bases for V and 3 bases for J; bases not matched to a gene: 7. Written as DNA, the CDR3 is TGTGCCAGTAGTATAAACAGCGGGAGCCGAACAGATACGCAGTATTTT. Protein: CASSINSGSRTDTQYF.

V gene TRBV19 combines with J gene TRBJ2-2; a weak D match, TRBD1 (6 bases). Trimming pared 0 bases from V and 5 bases from J, leaving 7 bases between. CDR3 size: 14 residues. From germline, CDR1 is LNHDA and CDR2 SQIVND (reference sequence). The CDR3 region is CASSIEQGTGELFF. Here the CDR3 DNA reads TGTGCCAGTAGTATAGAACAGGGTACCGGGGAGCTGTTTTTT.

The V and J genes are TRBV18 and TRBJ1-2; maybe TRBD1 (5 bases). Per the germline V gene, CDR1 is KGHSH and CDR2 is LQKENI. Trimming stripped 9 bases from V and 0 bases from J, with 14 bases between. CDR3 length: 14 amino acids. In DNA form, the CDR3 reads TGTGCCAGTTCTCAGGGAGCCTCTAACTATGGCTACACCTTC. Encoded protein: CASSQGASNYGYTF.

The J gene is TRBJ1-6, the V gene TRBV15; unclear D gene. Germline-derived CDR1 and CDR2 are LNHNV and YYDKDF (reference sequence). Trimming took off 1 base at V and 9 bases at J, with 10 bases between the two ends. The CDR3 spans 14 residues. The CDR3 is CATSRGVTSSPLHF. Here the CDR3 DNA reads TGTGCCACCAGCAGAGGCGTCACGAGTTCACCCCTCCACTTT.

The chain employs TRBV5-1 and TRBJ2-1; possibly TRBD2 for D (5 bases). The V end was cut by 0 bases, the J end by 3 bases, with 10 bases between. In germline, CDR1 is SGHRS, CDR2 YFSETQ. The CDR3 is made up of 15 amino acids. The CDR3 nucleotides read TGCGCCAGCAGCTTGGGGGGAGCTTTCTACAATGAGCAGTTCTTC. This translates into CASSLGGAFYNEQFF.

The chain links TRBV15 to TRBJ2-5; TRBD2 matches at 12 bases. The CDR3 spans 16 residues. The V gene end was trimmed by 3 bases and the J gene end by 1 base; junction bases not matched to a gene: 3. The germline V gene has CDR1 LNHNV and CDR2 YYDKDF (reference sequence). In DNA, the CDR3 is TGTGCCACCAGCAGTGGACTAGCGGGGACCCAAGAGACCCAGTACTTC. Its protein is CATSSGLAGTQETQYF. The full variable domain, in which reference TRBV15 and TRBJ2-5 provide the parts outside the CDR3, is DAMVIQNPRYQVTQFGKPVTLSCSQTLNHNVMYWYQQKSSQAPKLLFHYYDKDFNNEADTPDNFQSRRPNTSFCFLDIRSPGLGDTAMYLCATSSGLAGTQETQYFGPGTRLLVL.

The CDR3 loop reads CSVEDTGRGTEAFF. CDR3 bases: TGCAGCGTTGAAGACACAGGGAGGGGGACTGAAGCTTTCTTT. The chain recombines TRBV29-1 with TRBJ1-1; weak D call: TRBD1 (6 bases). CDR1 and CDR2 from the germline V gene are SQVTM and ANQGSEA. This CDR3 spans 14 amino acids. V gave up 0 bases and J gave up 5 bases, with 13 bases separating them.

A few counts support this clone. The chain combines TRBV19 with TRBJ2-7; a possible D gene is TRBD1 (6 bases). V gave up 4 bases and J gave up 4 bases, with 11 bases separating them. Germline V CDR1 and CDR2: LNHDA, SQIVND (reference sequence). The CDR3 runs to 13 residues. The CDR3: CASSTGHLYEQYF. For the CDR3, the DNA is TGTGCCAGTAGTACGGGACACCTATACGAGCAGTACTTC. Variable domain in full (rest from reference TRBV19 and TRBJ2-7): DGGITQSPKYLFRKEGQNVTLSCEQNLNHDAMYWYRQDPGQGLRLIYYSQIVNDFQKGDIAEGYSVSREKKESFPLTVTSAQKNPTAFYLCASSTGHLYEQYFGPGTRLTVT.

The V call is TRBV5-1, the J call TRBJ2-1, with D unresolved. The CDR3 runs to 15 residues. Germline loops: CDR1 SGHRS, CDR2 YFSETQ. Trimming took 4 bases from V and 4 from J, leaving 15 bases between them. The CDR3 DNA is TGCGCCAGCAGCCCGGACGGCACCCCTTACAATGAGCAGTTCTTC. The encoded protein is CASSPDGTPYNEQFF.

The rearrangement uses TRBV5-1 and TRBJ2-2; D may be TRBD2 (5 bases). Trimming shortened V by 1 base and J by 7 bases, and 11 bases separated the two germline ends. The CDR3 runs to 14 residues. CDR1 and CDR2 from the germline V gene are SGHRS and YFSETQ. The CDR3 region has the DNA TGCGCCAGCAGCTTGCCCACTAGTGACGGGGAGCTGTTTTTT. The encoded protein is CASSLPTSDGELFF.

The chain is built from TRBV28 and TRBJ2-3; the match to TRBD2 covers 11 bases. The V gene end was trimmed by 5 bases and the J gene end by 5 bases; junction bases not matched to a gene: 12. Per the germline V gene, CDR1 is MDHEN and CDR2 is SYDVKM. The CDR3 is made up of 17 amino acids. Here the CDR3 reads CASSPVTSGSRLDTQYF. CDR3 bases: TGTGCCAGCAGTCCCGTAACTAGCGGGAGTCGATTAGATACGCAGTATTTT.

This chain joins TRBV19 and TRBJ1-5; 7 bases are shared with TRBD1. Germline V CDR1 and CDR2: LNHDA, SQIVND (reference sequence). The CDR3 has 14 amino acids. V gave up 5 bases and J gave up 2 bases; unmatched junction bases: 3. In DNA, the CDR3 is TGTGCCAGTAGTCCCGGACAGGGCAATCAGCCCCAGCATTTT. Residues: CASSPGQGNQPQHF.

Concerning this clone: This sample also contains other DNA sequences that code for the same CDR3. V and J are TRBV28 and TRBJ1-2; 10 positions agree with TRBD1. This CDR3 contains 12 residues. Germline V gives CDR1 MDHEN, CDR2 SYDVKM. V lost 8 bases to trimming and J lost 5 bases; unmatched junction nucleotides: 2. The CDR3 reads CASQDRGYGYTF. DNA for the CDR3: TGTGCCAGCCAGGACAGGGGGTATGGCTACACCTTC.

This sequence joins TRBV7-9 and TRBJ1-4, with no clear D. The CDR3 loop spans 14 amino acids. The germline CDR1 and CDR2 sequences are SEHNR and FQNEAQ (reference sequence). V lost 1 base to trimming and J lost 4 bases, with 7 bases between them. The CDR3 nucleotides are TGTGCCAGCAGCTTAGAGTTGGGTAATGAAAAACTGTTTTTT. Its protein is CASSLELGNEKLFF.

This clone was seen a single time. DNA of the CDR3: TGCGCCAGCAGCCCCGGGAGGGGGCGGTGGGAAAAACTGTTTTTT. This translates into CASSPGRGRWEKLFF. The rearrangement joins TRBV5-1 to TRBJ1-4; TRBD1 matches at 7 bases. With V trimmed by 4 bases and J by 8 bases, 11 bases remained unmatched. The CDR3 runs 15 residues. From germline, CDR1 is SGHRS and CDR2 YFSETQ.

The chain carries TRBV5-1 and TRBJ2-2; D perhaps matches TRBD1 (6 bases). The CDR3 runs 16 residues. The V gene's germline CDR1 is SGHRS and CDR2 YFSETQ. Trimming stripped 0 bases from V and 6 bases from J, with 15 bases between. The CDR3 sequence is CASSLGQGNVAGELFF. In DNA, the CDR3 is TGCGCCAGCAGCTTGGGTCAGGGGAATGTCGCCGGGGAGCTGTTTTTT.